This is a list of T cell receptor beta chains from one sample in a study of neoadjuvant nivolumab and ipilimumab in lung cancer. Using immunoSEQ multiplex PCR, the repertoire was profiled, and TCRdb retains in-frame clones only, with some absent. The sample includes approximately 20,000 clones, over 80% of them seen just once. The sample was peripheral blood, taken before neoadjuvant nivolumab, alone or with ipilimumab. These receptors originate from an adult with non-small cell lung cancer. The CDR3 runs from the conserved cysteine through the conserved F or W. The D gene is left open where the match is weak. The size field is filled for only some rows; it gives once, few, many or a size class.

size: NA
V: TRBV4-3
D: NA
J: TRBJ2-2
DNA: TGCGCCAGCAGCCAAGGTCCGAAAACCGGGGAGCTGTTTTTT
CDR3: CASSQGPKTGELFF

size: NA
V: TRBV4-1
D: TRBD1
J: TRBJ2-1
DNA: TGCGCCAGCAGCCAAGATCTGGGGACAGGGTATAATGAGCAGTTCTTC
CDR3: CASSQDLGTGYNEQFF

size: few
V: TRBV27
D: NA
J: TRBJ2-1
DNA: TGTGCCAGCAGTTTGGTTGCTACCTACAATGAGCAGTTCTTC
CDR3: CASSLVATYNEQFF

size: once
V: TRBV6-5
D: NA
J: TRBJ2-7
DNA: TGTGCCAGCAGTTACTCGGTTAGCAGTTCCTACGAGCAGTACTTC
CDR3: CASSYSVSSSYEQYF

size: once
V: TRBV6-5
D: NA
J: TRBJ1-1
DNA: TGTGCCAGCAGGTCACAGGGTGCGAACACTGAAGCTTTCTTT
CDR3: CASRSQGANTEAFF

size: NA
V: TRBV2
D: NA
J: TRBJ2-7
DNA: TGTGCCAGCAGTAGGAGCACCCTCGACGAGCAGTACTTC
CDR3: CASSRSTLDEQYF

size: NA
V: TRBV5-6
D: NA
J: TRBJ2-7
DNA: TGTGCCAGCAGCTTGACGGGAGTAGTTAGGTCCTACGAGCAGTACTTC
CDR3: CASSLTGVVRSYEQYF

size: once
V: TRBV5-4
D: NA
J: TRBJ1-1
DNA: TGTGCCAGCACCGACAGGCCATTCACTGAAGCTTTCTTT
CDR3: CASTDRPFTEAFF

size: NA
V: TRBV19
D: NA
J: TRBJ2-1
DNA: TGTGCCAGTAGTATAGGTGGGGAGCAGTTCTTC
CDR3: CASSIGGEQFF

size: once
V: TRBV5-6
D: NA
J: TRBJ2-6
DNA: TGTGCCAGCAGCTTGGCCCTCGGACAGTCTGGGGCCAACGTCCTGACTTTC
CDR3: CASSLALGQSGANVLTF

size: NA
V: TRBV11-3
D: NA
J: TRBJ2-2
DNA: TGTGCCAGCAGCCGTAGGGGAGGCAGGGAGCTGTTTTTT
CDR3: CASSRRGGRELFF

size: NA
V: TRBV18
D: TRBD1
J: TRBJ2-7
DNA: TGTGCCAGCTCACCGACGCGACAGGGGGCCTCCTACGAGCAGTACTTC
CDR3: CASSPTRQGASYEQYF

size: NA
V: TRBV7-9
D: TRBD1
J: TRBJ2-1
DNA: TGTGCCAGCACCCATCTCTACAGGGGAGAGGACAATGAGCAGTTCTTC
CDR3: CASTHLYRGEDNEQFF

size: NA
V: TRBV9
D: NA
J: TRBJ1-1
DNA: TGTGCCAGCAGCCCTCAAACGGAAGCTTTCTTT
CDR3: CASSPQTEAFF

size: NA
V: TRBV5-4
D: NA
J: TRBJ2-5
DNA: TGTGCCGTAGGGGAGACCCAGTACTTC
CDR3: CAVGETQYF

size: NA
V: TRBV7-3
D: NA
J: TRBJ2-1
DNA: TGTGCCAGCAGCTTAAACTCGGGAGCCTCCTACAATGAGCAGTTCTTC
CDR3: CASSLNSGASYNEQFF

size: once
V: TRBV15
D: TRBD1
J: TRBJ1-4
DNA: TGTGCCACCGCCGACAGGGTCAATGAAAAACTGTTTTTT
CDR3: CATADRVNEKLFF

size: NA
V: TRBV6-5
D: NA
J: TRBJ2-5
DNA: TGTGCCAGCAGTCGGGACGAAGAGACCCAGTACTTC
CDR3: CASSRDEETQYF

size: NA
V: TRBV5-4
D: TRBD1
J: TRBJ2-6
DNA: TGTGCCAGCAGCTTGCGGACAGGGATCTCTGGGGCCAACGTCCTGACTTTC
CDR3: CASSLRTGISGANVLTF

size: NA
V: TRBV18
D: TRBD2
J: TRBJ2-5
DNA: TGTGCCAGCTCACCACGGACTAGCGGGAGAGGGCAAGAGACCCAGTACTTC
CDR3: CASSPRTSGRGQETQYF

size: NA
V: TRBV5-6
D: NA
J: TRBJ2-4
DNA: TGTGCCAGCAGCTTGGCAGTACTAGCCAAAAACATTCAGTACTTC
CDR3: CASSLAVLAKNIQYF

size: NA
V: TRBV18
D: TRBD2
J: TRBJ2-7
DNA: TGTGCCAGCTCACCGGGGAGGGAGGGCCGCGAGCAGTACTTC
CDR3: CASSPGREGREQYF

size: NA
V: TRBV2
D: NA
J: TRBJ2-3
DNA: TGTGCCAGCAGACACGACAGTAGCACAGATACGCAGTATTTT
CDR3: CASRHDSSTDTQYF

size: few
V: TRBV4-3
D: NA
J: TRBJ1-4
DNA: TGCGCCAGCAGCCAAGAGGGCCCCCCAGAAAAACTGTTTTTT
CDR3: CASSQEGPPEKLFF

size: NA
V: TRBV11-2
D: NA
J: TRBJ2-7
DNA: TGTGCCAGCAGCTTCGGCAGATGGCCCTACGAGCAGTACTTC
CDR3: CASSFGRWPYEQYF

size: once
V: TRBV18
D: NA
J: TRBJ1-1
DNA: TGTGCCAGCTCAACGGGTATGAACACTGAAGCTTTCTTT
CDR3: CASSTGMNTEAFF

size: NA
V: TRBV5-6
D: NA
J: TRBJ2-1
DNA: TGTGCCAGTATCCTTATGACCGGGACATCCGTCTACAATGAGCAGTTCTTC
CDR3: CASILMTGTSVYNEQFF

size: NA
V: TRBV5-4
D: TRBD1
J: TRBJ2-5
DNA: TGTGCCAGCAGCGAAGGGACAGGGAGCTTTCAAGAGACCCAGTACTTC
CDR3: CASSEGTGSFQETQYF

size: NA
V: TRBV11-2
D: TRBD2
J: TRBJ2-5
DNA: TGTGCCAGCAGCCGCAATCGGCGCGGGGGGGAGACCCAGTACTTC
CDR3: CASSRNRRGGETQYF

size: NA
V: TRBV7-2
D: NA
J: TRBJ1-1
DNA: TGTGCCAGCAGTTTCAGGGAAGGGAACACTGAAGCTTTCTTT
CDR3: CASSFREGNTEAFF

size: NA
V: TRBV2
D: TRBD2
J: TRBJ2-5
DNA: TGTGCCAGCAGTGTTACTAGCGGGATTGGTGAGACCCAGTACTTC
CDR3: CASSVTSGIGETQYF

size: NA
V: TRBV6-5
D: NA
J: TRBJ1-2
DNA: TGTGCCAGCAGCCCACAGGGTTTGGGTGGCTACACCTTC
CDR3: CASSPQGLGGYTF

size: once
V: TRBV4-2
D: NA
J: TRBJ2-7
DNA: TGTGCCAGCAGCCAAGAGCTGGGGGGACTCTTCTACGAGCAGTACTTC
CDR3: CASSQELGGLFYEQYF

size: NA
V: TRBV5-6
D: NA
J: TRBJ1-1
DNA: TGTGCCAGCAGCTCGGCGACAGATTCAGTGAACACTGAAGCTTTCTTT
CDR3: CASSSATDSVNTEAFF

size: once
V: TRBV29-1
D: TRBD1
J: TRBJ2-3
DNA: TGCAGCGTCCACAGGGGGCGGGAGACAGATACGCAGTATTTT
CDR3: CSVHRGRETDTQYF

size: few
V: TRBV2
D: NA
J: TRBJ1-5
DNA: TGTGCCAGCAACCCGGACGGTCAGCCCCAGCATTTT
CDR3: CASNPDGQPQHF

size: NA
V: TRBV5-1
D: NA
J: TRBJ2-1
DNA: TGCGCCAGCAGCCCGGGATGGGGGCCAGGTGAGCAGTTCTTC
CDR3: CASSPGWGPGEQFF

size: NA
V: TRBV5-5
D: TRBD2
J: TRBJ2-7
DNA: TGTGCCAGCAGCCCGGGACTAGCGGGGAGCCTCGAGCAGTACTTC
CDR3: CASSPGLAGSLEQYF

size: once
V: TRBV4-2
D: TRBD1
J: TRBJ2-1
DNA: TGTGCCAGCAGCCGAGACTTGCAGGGGGCCAATGAGCAGTTCTTC
CDR3: CASSRDLQGANEQFF

size: once
V: TRBV5-1
D: TRBD2
J: TRBJ2-2
DNA: TGCGCCAGCAGCTTGGGAGCGGGAGTGAGCACCGGGGAGCTGTTTTTT
CDR3: CASSLGAGVSTGELFF

size: few
V: TRBV9
D: TRBD2
J: TRBJ2-7
DNA: TGTGCCAGCAGCGCCGTAGCGGGAGGCAGGAGCGAGCAGTACTTC
CDR3: CASSAVAGGRSEQYF

size: NA
V: TRBV28
D: TRBD1
J: TRBJ2-7
DNA: TGTGCCAGCAGTCCCCCGGGACAGGGGGAAAGGGAGCAGTACTTC
CDR3: CASSPPGQGEREQYF

size: NA
V: TRBV5-4
D: NA
J: TRBJ2-7
DNA: TGTGCCAGCAGCTTGGTGGTTTCCCGCGAGCAGTACTTC
CDR3: CASSLVVSREQYF

size: NA
V: TRBV7-6
D: NA
J: TRBJ2-2
DNA: TGTGCCAGCAGCTTCCGGAGGGCTCAGACGGGGGAGCTGTTTTTT
CDR3: CASSFRRAQTGELFF

size: NA
V: TRBV7-6
D: TRBD2
J: TRBJ2-7
DNA: TGTGCCAGCAGCTCCGCCCGGGAGGGGTACGAGCAGTACTTC
CDR3: CASSSAREGYEQYF

size: NA
V: TRBV11-2
D: TRBD2
J: TRBJ2-5
DNA: TGTGCCAGCAGCTTCCGGACTAGCGGGAGTGAGACCCAGTACTTC
CDR3: CASSFRTSGSETQYF

size: once
V: TRBV6-5
D: TRBD2
J: TRBJ2-1
DNA: TGTGCCAGCAGTTACGCCGCTAGCGGGAGCGTTGAGCAGTTCTTC
CDR3: CASSYAASGSVEQFF

size: NA
V: TRBV14
D: NA
J: TRBJ1-5
DNA: TGTGCCAGCAGCCAAGGTGGGCAGCCCCAGCATTTT
CDR3: CASSQGGQPQHF

size: few
V: TRBV10-3
D: NA
J: TRBJ2-7
DNA: TGTGCCATCAGTGAGACCCACTACGAGCAGTACTTC
CDR3: CAISETHYEQYF

size: NA
V: TRBV7-3
D: TRBD2
J: TRBJ2-2
DNA: TGTGCCAGCAGCTTAACAGGCCTAGCGGGAGGCACCGGGGAGCTGTTTTTT
CDR3: CASSLTGLAGGTGELFF

size: NA
V: TRBV5-1
D: TRBD1
J: TRBJ2-7
DNA: TGCGCCAGCAGCCCCTGGACAGGGAAGGACGAGCAGTACTTC
CDR3: CASSPWTGKDEQYF

size: NA
V: TRBV29-1
D: TRBD1
J: TRBJ2-1
DNA: TGCAGCGTTACACCGGGACAGACCTACAATGAGCAGTTCTTC
CDR3: CSVTPGQTYNEQFF

size: few
V: TRBV6-5
D: NA
J: TRBJ2-7
DNA: TGTGCCAGCAGTTACTCAGGGAGCTCCTACGAGCAGTACTTC
CDR3: CASSYSGSSYEQYF

size: NA
V: TRBV10-3
D: TRBD1
J: TRBJ1-5
DNA: TGTGCCATCAGTGGACAGGGCGGCAATCAGCCCCAGCATTTT
CDR3: CAISGQGGNQPQHF

size: NA
V: TRBV4-1
D: NA
J: TRBJ2-1
DNA: TGCGCCAGCAGCCAAGATGAGACCGCCCCGAGGGATGAGCAGTTCTTC
CDR3: CASSQDETAPRDEQFF

size: few
V: TRBV7-8
D: TRBD2
J: TRBJ2-4
DNA: TGTGCCAGCAGCTCCAGGACTAGCCAAAACCCAGCCAAAAACATTCAGTACTTC
CDR3: CASSSRTSQNPAKNIQYF

size: NA
V: TRBV27
D: TRBD1
J: TRBJ1-2
DNA: TGTGCCAGCACCCTAGGGACAGGGGGGAACTATGGCTACACCTTC
CDR3: CASTLGTGGNYGYTF

size: NA
V: TRBV2
D: NA
J: TRBJ1-2
DNA: TGTGCCAGCAGAATCGAAGGCTACACCTTC
CDR3: CASRIEGYTF

size: few
V: TRBV15
D: NA
J: TRBJ2-7
DNA: TGTGCCACCAGCAGAGATCGTGGCGAGCAGTACTTC
CDR3: CATSRDRGEQYF

size: NA
V: TRBV5-1
D: TRBD2
J: TRBJ2-1
DNA: TGCGCCAGCAGCCCCCGGGAGGGCAGGGACGGTGAGCAGTTCTTC
CDR3: CASSPREGRDGEQFF